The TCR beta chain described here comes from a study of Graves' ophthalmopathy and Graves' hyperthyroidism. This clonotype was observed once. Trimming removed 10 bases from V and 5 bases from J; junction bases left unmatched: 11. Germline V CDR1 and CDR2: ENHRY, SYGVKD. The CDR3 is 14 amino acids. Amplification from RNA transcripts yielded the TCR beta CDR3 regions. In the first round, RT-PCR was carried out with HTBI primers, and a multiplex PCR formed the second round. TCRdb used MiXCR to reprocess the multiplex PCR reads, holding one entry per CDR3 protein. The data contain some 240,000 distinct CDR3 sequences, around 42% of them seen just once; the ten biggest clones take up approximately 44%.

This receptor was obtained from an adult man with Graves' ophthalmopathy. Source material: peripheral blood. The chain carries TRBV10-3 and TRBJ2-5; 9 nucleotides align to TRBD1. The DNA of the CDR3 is TGTGCCAGCATCCGGGACAGGGTGGATGAGACCCAGTACTTC. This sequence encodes CASIRDRVDETQYF.